Listed below are T cell receptor beta chains from one sample, sequenced in a study of blood T cell repertoires in COVID-19. Assay used: immunoSEQ multiplex PCR; TCRdb lists only in-frame clones, some missing. The sample has roughly 150,000 clones; around nine tenths are singletons. The source material was peripheral blood. Receptors originate from a human donor in a cohort sampled during active COVID-19. Each CDR3 is given with its conserved first and last residue. D genes are given only for firm matches. Clone size appears in some rows only: once, few, many, or a class for an expanded clone.

size	V	D	J	CDR3	DNA
.	TRBV15	TRBD2	TRBJ2-5	CATSPAGLAHQETQYF	TGTGCCACCAGCCCGGCCGGACTAGCACACCAAGAGACCCAGTACTTC
.	TRBV5-1	.	TRBJ1-4	CASSLGRNEKLFF	TGCGCCAGCAGCTTGGGTCGGAATGAAAAACTGTTTTTT
.	TRBV6-5	TRBD1	TRBJ1-4	CASSPGTGVTEKLFF	TGTGCCAGCAGTCCCGGGACAGGGGTTACTGAAAAACTGTTTTTT
.	TRBV29-1	TRBD1	TRBJ2-7	CSVADRDPYEQYF	TGCAGCGTGGCCGACAGGGACCCTTACGAGCAGTACTTC
once	TRBV6-5	TRBD2	TRBJ2-1	CASSLRLAPYNEQFF	TGTGCCAGCAGTTTAAGACTAGCCCCCTACAATGAGCAGTTCTTC
.	TRBV9	TRBD2	TRBJ2-2	CASSVYKAGGPGELFF	TGTGCCAGCAGCGTATATAAAGCGGGAGGACCCGGGGAGCTGTTTTTT
.	TRBV28	.	TRBJ2-6	CASSIPESGANVLTF	TGTGCCAGCAGTATACCGGAGTCTGGGGCCAACGTCCTGACTTTC
.	TRBV12-5	TRBD2	TRBJ2-1	CASGLGLAERDEQFF	TGTGCTAGTGGTTTAGGACTAGCGGAGCGGGATGAGCAGTTCTTC
.	TRBV18	.	TRBJ1-5	CASSPTQGPNQPQHF	TGTGCCAGCTCACCGACCCAGGGGCCTAATCAGCCCCAGCATTTT
.	TRBV5-1	TRBD1	TRBJ2-3	CASSFGQGAIFTDTQYF	TGCGCCAGCAGCTTTGGGCAGGGGGCAATATTCACAGATACGCAGTATTTT
.	TRBV15	.	TRBJ2-7	CATSSSVGGPYEQYF	TGTGCCACCAGCAGCAGCGTCGGGGGGCCCTACGAGCAGTACTTC
.	TRBV30	.	TRBJ2-3	CACSRSGADTQYF	TGTGCCTGTTCGAGGTCTGGCGCAGATACGCAGTATTTT
.	TRBV6-2/TRBV6-3	TRBD2	TRBJ2-7	CASSYGGGSIYEQYF	TGTGCCAGCAGTTACGGAGGCGGGAGTATCTACGAGCAGTACTTC
.	TRBV5-1	TRBD2	TRBJ2-1	CASSISGGAHNEQFF	TGCGCCAGCAGCATTAGCGGGGGGGCCCACAATGAGCAGTTCTTC
.	TRBV28	TRBD2	TRBJ2-2	CASSPRSLAGRRELFF	TGTGCCAGCAGTCCCCGGTCTCTAGCGGGGAGGAGGGAGCTGTTTTTT
.	TRBV5-1	.	TRBJ2-2	CASSLAGGNTGELFF	TGCGCCAGCAGCTTGGCCGGCGGGAACACCGGGGAGCTGTTTTTT
.	TRBV4-2	TRBD2	TRBJ2-5	CASSQEGLAGRETQYF	TGTGCCAGCAGCCAAGAGGGACTAGCGGGGCGGGAGACCCAGTACTTC
.	TRBV5-1	.	TRBJ1-4	CASSSGGRDEKLFF	TGCGCCAGCAGCTCCGGGGGGAGGGATGAAAAACTGTTTTTT
.	TRBV6-5	TRBD1	TRBJ2-7	CASTRAGTGDGEQYF	TGTGCCAGCACACGCGCCGGGACAGGGGACGGAGAGCAGTACTTC
.	TRBV5-1	TRBD2	TRBJ2-1	CASSLLAGEYNEQFF	TGCGCCAGCAGCTTGCTAGCGGGGGAATACAATGAGCAGTTCTTC
few	TRBV6-5	TRBD2	TRBJ2-1	CASRLLAGYNEQFF	TGTGCCAGCAGATTACTAGCGGGCTACAATGAGCAGTTCTTC
.	TRBV27	.	TRBJ1-5	CASRPTENQPQHF	TGTGCCAGCAGGCCAACAGAAAATCAGCCCCAGCATTTT
.	TRBV24-1	.	TRBJ2-4	CATSINGVFHF	TGTGCCACCAGTATAAACGGAGTTTTCCACTTC
.	TRBV5-6	.	TRBJ1-1	CASSLPGDLNTEAFF	TGTGCCAGCAGCTTGCCGGGAGACCTGAACACTGAAGCTTTCTTT
.	TRBV6-5	.	TRBJ1-1	CASSPSYSHTEAFF	TGTGCCAGCAGTCCGTCCTACTCCCACACTGAAGCTTTCTTT
.	TRBV28	.	TRBJ2-2	CASSFAGELFF	TGTGCCAGCAGTTTCGCCGGGGAGCTGTTTTTT
.	TRBV28	.	TRBJ2-4	CASRIQGNRDIQYF	TGTGCCAGCAGAATACAGGGAAATAGGGACATTCAGTACTTC
.	TRBV3-1/TRBV3-2	.	TRBJ2-1	CASSRANEQFF	TGTGCCAGCAGCCGAGCGAATGAGCAGTTCTTC
.	TRBV28	.	TRBJ2-2	CASSSPYLYREVGDTGELFF	TGTGCCAGCAGTTCCCCCTACCTTTATAGAGAGGTAGGAGACACCGGGGAGCTGTTTTTT
.	TRBV18	.	TRBJ1-1	CASSPQDSEYTEAFF	TGTGCCAGCTCACCACAGGACAGCGAGTACACTGAAGCTTTCTTT
.	TRBV7-8	.	TRBJ2-1	CASSPRGYYNEQFF	TGTGCCAGCAGCCCCAGAGGGTACTACAATGAGCAGTTCTTC
.	TRBV9	.	TRBJ2-7	CASSGGLGLSYEQYF	TGTGCCAGCAGCGGGGGACTGGGGCTCTCCTACGAGCAGTACTTC
.	TRBV29-1	.	TRBJ2-3	CSVEDWRGGYLADTQYF	TGCAGCGTTGAAGATTGGAGGGGGGGCTATTTGGCAGATACGCAGTATTTT
once	TRBV6-1	TRBD2	TRBJ2-1	CASSDPIGTSGNNEQFF	TGTGCCAGCAGTGACCCCATCGGGACTAGCGGAAACAATGAGCAGTTCTTC
.	TRBV19	.	TRBJ2-4	CASGGAAKNIQYF	TGTGCCAGTGGGGGGGCGGCCAAAAACATTCAGTACTTC
once	TRBV3-1/TRBV3-2	.	TRBJ1-1	CASSQVAVYTEAFF	TGTGCCAGCAGCCAAGTCGCGGTTTACACTGAAGCTTTCTTT
.	TRBV6-1	TRBD2	TRBJ2-3	CASSELAGVDTQYF	TGTGCCAGCAGTGAACTAGCGGGGGTCGATACGCAGTATTTT
.	TRBV7-3	TRBD2	TRBJ2-1	CASSRGLAGGGNEQFF	TGTGCCAGCAGCCGTGGACTAGCGGGGGGAGGTAATGAGCAGTTCTTC
.	TRBV7-9	.	TRBJ2-1	CASSLSSGPSSYNEQFF	TGTGCCAGCAGCTTGAGTAGCGGCCCGAGCTCCTACAATGAGCAGTTCTTC
.	TRBV2	TRBD1	TRBJ1-4	CASSGDRASNEKLFF	TGTGCCAGCAGTGGAGACAGGGCCTCGAATGAAAAACTGTTTTTT
.	TRBV7-9	.	TRBJ2-1	CASTNRTYNEQFF	TGTGCCAGCACAAACAGGACCTACAATGAGCAGTTCTTC
.	TRBV27	.	TRBJ1-6	CASRPIQVDSSPLHF	TGTGCCAGCAGGCCGATTCAAGTTGATAGTTCACCCCTCCACTTT
.	TRBV4-1	TRBD2	TRBJ2-3	CASSQASLAGGSTDTQYF	TGCGCCAGCAGCCAAGCCTCCTTGGCGGGGGGTTCCACAGATACGCAGTATTTT
.	TRBV11-2	TRBD2	TRBJ2-3	CASSPGRLAGASGTQYF	TGTGCCAGCAGCCCGGGCCGACTAGCGGGGGCCTCCGGGACGCAGTATTTT
.	TRBV7-9	TRBD1	TRBJ2-5	CASSLGATGLRETQYF	TGTGCCAGCAGCTTAGGGGCGACAGGGTTGAGGGAGACCCAGTACTTC
.	TRBV28	.	TRBJ2-5	CASSLLAIKETQYF	TGTGCCAGCAGTTTACTGGCCATTAAAGAGACCCAGTACTTC
.	TRBV5-5	TRBD1	TRBJ1-3	CASSRTGGAGNTIYF	TGTGCCAGCAGCCGAACAGGGGGTGCTGGAAACACCATATATTTT
once	TRBV7-8	TRBD1	TRBJ1-1	CASSLRDRGVMNTEAFF	TGTGCCAGCAGCTTAAGGGACAGGGGGGTCATGAACACTGAAGCTTTCTTT
.	TRBV19	TRBD2	TRBJ2-3	CASSYTSGSTDTQYF	TGTGCCAGTAGTTATACTAGCGGCAGCACAGATACGCAGTATTTT
.	TRBV7-2	.	TRBJ1-2	CASSLGVSGYGYTF	TGTGCCAGCAGCTTAGGGGTCTCGGGCTATGGCTACACCTTC
.	TRBV5-1	TRBD1	TRBJ2-7	CASSFDRTGAYEQYF	TGCGCCAGCAGCTTCGATCGGACAGGGGCCTACGAGCAGTACTTC
.	TRBV6-5	TRBD2	TRBJ2-7	CASSGGGRAQYF	TGTGCCAGCTCGGGTGGCGGGAGGGCCCAGTACTTC
few	TRBV9	.	TRBJ2-7	CASSESLDGTYEQYF	TGTGCCAGCAGCGAGTCCTTAGACGGGACCTACGAGCAGTACTTC